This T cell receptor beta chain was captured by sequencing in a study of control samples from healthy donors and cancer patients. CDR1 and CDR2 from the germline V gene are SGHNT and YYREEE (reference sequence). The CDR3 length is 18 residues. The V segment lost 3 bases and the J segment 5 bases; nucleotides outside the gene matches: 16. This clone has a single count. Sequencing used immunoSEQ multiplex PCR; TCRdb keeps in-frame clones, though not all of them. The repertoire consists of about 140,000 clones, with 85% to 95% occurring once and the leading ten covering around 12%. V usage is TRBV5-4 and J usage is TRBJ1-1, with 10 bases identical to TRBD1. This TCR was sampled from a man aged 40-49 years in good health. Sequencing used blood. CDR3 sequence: CASSSSPGDRGRLTEAFF. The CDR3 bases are TGTGCCAGCAGCTCATCACCCGGAGACAGGGGGCGCCTAACTGAAGCTTTCTTT.